This entry lists 7 T cell receptor beta chains sequenced from one sample in a study of cytomegalovirus exposure and HLA in healthy donors. Produced via immunoSEQ multiplex PCR; TCRdb's table is partial and in-frame only. The sample consists of about 82,000 clones, 85% to 95% of them appearing once. Material: PBMCs. All receptors derive from a woman between 18 and 30 years old in good health and CMV-seronegative.

V usage is TRBV27 and J usage is TRBJ2-3; D perhaps matches TRBD1 (6 bases). The CDR3 totals 16 residues. Deletions cut 1 base from V and 0 bases from J, with 11 bases between. Germline V gene data show CDR1 as MNHEY and CDR2 as SMNVEV (reference sequence). The CDR3 nucleotides are TGTGCCAGCAGTTTATACGGACAGATTAGCACAGATACGCAGTATTTT. It specifies CASSLYGQISTDTQYF.

CDR3 region: CASSRGQGSEKLFF. In DNA form, the CDR3 reads TGTGCCAGCTCACGCGGACAGGGTAGCGAAAAACTGTTTTTT. The chain combines TRBV18 with TRBJ1-4; 8 positions agree with TRBD1. This CDR3 has 14 amino acids. The ends lost 4 bases at V and 8 bases at J; junction bases unmatched: 6. Germline V gives CDR1 KGHSH, CDR2 LQKENI.

V and J are TRBV7-8 and TRBJ2-1, with 8 bases matching TRBD2. Germline V gene data show CDR1 as SGHVS and CDR2 as FQNEAQ. J gave up 7 bases and V 4 bases, and 12 bases lay outside the gene matches. This CDR3 is built from 16 residues. The CDR3, as DNA: TGTGCCAGCAGCTCGGTGACTAGCGTCGGCGGTAATGAGCAGTTCTTC. This encodes CASSSVTSVGGNEQFF.

The chain employs TRBV7-2 and TRBJ2-7, with no clear D. The CDR3 extends over 12 amino acids. In germline, CDR1 is SGHTA, CDR2 FQGNSA. Trimming removed 0 bases at V and 5 bases at J, with 5 bases between. This chain's CDR3 is CASSLAYNEQYF. The CDR3 region has the DNA TGTGCCAGCAGCTTAGCGTATAACGAGCAGTACTTC.

This sequence joins TRBV7-2 and TRBJ2-1; TRBD2 agrees at 8 bases. The junction had 8 bases not matched to a gene; V was cut back by 3 bases and J by 4 bases. This CDR3 is built from 16 residues. Germline CDR1 reads SGHTA; CDR2 reads FQGNSA. The DNA of the CDR3 is TGTGCCAGCAGCTTTTCGGGGGGGAACTTATACAATGAGCAGTTCTTC. Translating gives CASSFSGGNLYNEQFF.

This clone has a single count. V usage is TRBV7-9 and J usage is TRBJ2-1; no firm D call. Deletions cut 1 base from V and 7 bases from J, with 5 bases between. Germline CDR1 reads SEHNR; CDR2 reads FQNEAQ (reference sequence). CDR3 length equals 12 residues. DNA of the CDR3: TGTGCCAGCAGCTTAGACGGGAATGAGCAGTTCTTC. This gives the protein CASSLDGNEQFF.

CDR3 sequence reads: CASSQEPQAQPQHF. CDR3 DNA sequence: TGCGCCAGCAGCCAAGAACCACAGGCTCAGCCCCAGCATTTT. The J gene is TRBJ1-5, the V gene TRBV4-1, with D perhaps matching TRBD1 (5 bases). The CDR3 sequence is 14 residues long. Trimming pared 0 bases from V and 6 bases from J, leaving 9 bases between. Germline V gene data show CDR1 as MGHRA and CDR2 as YSYEKL.